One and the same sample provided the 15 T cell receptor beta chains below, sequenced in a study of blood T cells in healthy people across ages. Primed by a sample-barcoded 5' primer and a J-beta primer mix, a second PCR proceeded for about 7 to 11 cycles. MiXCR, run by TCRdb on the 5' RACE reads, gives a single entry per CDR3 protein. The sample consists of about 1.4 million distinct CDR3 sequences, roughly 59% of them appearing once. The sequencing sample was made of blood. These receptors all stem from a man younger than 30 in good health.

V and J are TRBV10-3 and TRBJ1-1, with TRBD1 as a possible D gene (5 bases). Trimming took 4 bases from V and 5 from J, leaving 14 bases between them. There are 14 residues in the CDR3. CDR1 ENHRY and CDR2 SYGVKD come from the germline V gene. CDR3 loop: CAISVGGSTTEAFF. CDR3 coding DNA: TGTGCCATCAGTGTGGGGGGATCCACTACTGAAGCTTTCTTT.

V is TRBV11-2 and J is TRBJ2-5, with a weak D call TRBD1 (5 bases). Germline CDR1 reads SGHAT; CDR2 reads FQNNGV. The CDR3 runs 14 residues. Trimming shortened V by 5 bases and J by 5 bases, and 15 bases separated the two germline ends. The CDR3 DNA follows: TGTGCCAGCAGCACCGAGCCCAGGGCCGAGACCCAGTACTTC. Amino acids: CASSTEPRAETQYF. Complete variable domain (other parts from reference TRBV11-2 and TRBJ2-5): EAGVAQSPRYKIIEKRQSVAFWCNPISGHATLYWYQQILGQGPKLLIQFQNNGVVDDSQLPKDRFSAERLKGVDSTLKIQPAKLEDSAVYLCASSTEPRAETQYFGPGTRLLVL.

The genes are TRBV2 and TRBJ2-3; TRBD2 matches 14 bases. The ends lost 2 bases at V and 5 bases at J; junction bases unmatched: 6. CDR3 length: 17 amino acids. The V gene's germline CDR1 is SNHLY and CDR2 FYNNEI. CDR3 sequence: CASSESVTSGRGDTQYF. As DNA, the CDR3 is TGTGCCAGCAGTGAATCTGTGACTAGCGGGAGGGGAGATACGCAGTATTTT.

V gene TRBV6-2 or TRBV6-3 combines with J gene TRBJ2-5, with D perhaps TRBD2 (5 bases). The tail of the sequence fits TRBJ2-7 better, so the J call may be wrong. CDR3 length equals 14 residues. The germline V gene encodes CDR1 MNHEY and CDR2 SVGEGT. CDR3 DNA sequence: TGTGCGGCGACACGAGAGGGCCCCCCCTACGAGCAGTACTTC. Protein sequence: CAATREGPPYEQYF.

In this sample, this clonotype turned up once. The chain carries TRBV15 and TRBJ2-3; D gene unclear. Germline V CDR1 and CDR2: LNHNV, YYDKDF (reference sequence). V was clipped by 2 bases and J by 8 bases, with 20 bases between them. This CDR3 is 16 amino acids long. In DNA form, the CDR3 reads TGTGCCACCAGCAGACCCGAATCGACGATCAGTGGTACGCAGTATTTT. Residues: CATSRPESTISGTQYF.

In nucleotides, the CDR3 is TGTGCCAGCAGCCAAGAGAGGTTGGGAGGGGAGGGGACCCAGTACTTC. It translates to CASSQERLGGEGTQYF. The rearrangement uses TRBV4-2 and TRBJ2-5, with TRBD2 matching over 7 bases. V lost 0 bases and J lost 7; bases outside the gene matches: 11. The germline CDR1 and CDR2 sequences are LGHNA and YNFKEQ. This CDR3 has 16 residues.

The CDR3 here is CASSFLVSPEAFF. Here the CDR3 DNA reads TGTGCCAGCAGCTTCCTCGTCTCCCCTGAAGCTTTCTTT. The chain recombines TRBV7-9 with TRBJ1-1; no reliable D call. CDR1 SEHNR and CDR2 FQNEAQ come from the germline V gene (reference sequence). V was pared by 3 bases and J by 6 bases, with 11 bases between. CDR3 length: 13 residues.

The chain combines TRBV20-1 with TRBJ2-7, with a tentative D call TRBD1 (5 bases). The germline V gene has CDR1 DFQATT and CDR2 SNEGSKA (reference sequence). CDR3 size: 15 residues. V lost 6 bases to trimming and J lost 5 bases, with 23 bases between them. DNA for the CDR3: TGCAGTGCCGAGGAAGCCAGGGTTCGTGTGGACGAGCAGTACTTC. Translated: CSAEEARVRVDEQYF.

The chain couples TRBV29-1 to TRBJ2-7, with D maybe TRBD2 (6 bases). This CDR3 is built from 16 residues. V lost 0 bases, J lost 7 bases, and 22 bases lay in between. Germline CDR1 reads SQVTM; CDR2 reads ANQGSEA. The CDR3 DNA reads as TGCAGCGTTGAAGATCGGGGGAGAATAGAGCTCAATGAGCAGTACTTC. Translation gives CSVEDRGRIELNEQYF.

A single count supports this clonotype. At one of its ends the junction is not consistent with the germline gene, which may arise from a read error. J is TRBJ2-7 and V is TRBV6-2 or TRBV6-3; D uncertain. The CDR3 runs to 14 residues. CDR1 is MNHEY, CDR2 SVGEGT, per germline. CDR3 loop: CASSHTSITYELYF. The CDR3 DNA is TGTGCCAGCAGTCACACCTCGATAACCTACGAGCTGTACTTC.

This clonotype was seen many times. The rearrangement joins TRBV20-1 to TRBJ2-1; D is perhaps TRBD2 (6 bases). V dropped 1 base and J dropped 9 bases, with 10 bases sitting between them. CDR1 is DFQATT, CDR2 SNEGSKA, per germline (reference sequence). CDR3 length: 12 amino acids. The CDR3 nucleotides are TGCAGTGCTAGAGCTAGCGACGGTGAGCAGTTCTTC. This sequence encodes CSARASDGEQFF.

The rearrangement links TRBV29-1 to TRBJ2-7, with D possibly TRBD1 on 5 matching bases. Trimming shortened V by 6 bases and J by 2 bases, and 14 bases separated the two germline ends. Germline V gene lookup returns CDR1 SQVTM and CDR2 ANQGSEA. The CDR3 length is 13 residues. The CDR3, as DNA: TGCAGCGTCGAGGATGAGGACACCTACGAGCAGTACTTC. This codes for CSVEDEDTYEQYF.

CDR3 DNA sequence: TGCGCCAGCAGCTCCACCACTCTAATAGGCGGTACGCAGTATTTT. Protein: CASSSTTLIGGTQYF. The V gene is TRBV4-1, the J gene TRBJ2-3; no clear D. V lost 5 bases to trimming and J lost 8 bases, with 20 bases between them. CDR1 and CDR2 from the germline V gene are MGHRA and YSYEKL. The CDR3 has 15 amino acids.

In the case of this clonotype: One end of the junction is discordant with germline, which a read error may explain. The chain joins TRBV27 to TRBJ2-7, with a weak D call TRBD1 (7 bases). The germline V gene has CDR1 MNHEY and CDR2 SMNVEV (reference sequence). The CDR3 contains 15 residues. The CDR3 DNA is TGTGTCAGCAGTCCCTATACTCAGGGGGGCTACGAGCAGTACTTC. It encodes CVSSPYTQGGYEQYF.

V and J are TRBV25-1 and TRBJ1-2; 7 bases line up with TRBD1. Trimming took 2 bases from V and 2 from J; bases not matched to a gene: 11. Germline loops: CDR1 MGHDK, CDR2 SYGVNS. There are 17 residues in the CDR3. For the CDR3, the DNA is TGTGCCAGCAGTGAAGGGGATGGACAGGACTTAAACTATGGCTACACCTTC. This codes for CASSEGDGQDLNYGYTF.